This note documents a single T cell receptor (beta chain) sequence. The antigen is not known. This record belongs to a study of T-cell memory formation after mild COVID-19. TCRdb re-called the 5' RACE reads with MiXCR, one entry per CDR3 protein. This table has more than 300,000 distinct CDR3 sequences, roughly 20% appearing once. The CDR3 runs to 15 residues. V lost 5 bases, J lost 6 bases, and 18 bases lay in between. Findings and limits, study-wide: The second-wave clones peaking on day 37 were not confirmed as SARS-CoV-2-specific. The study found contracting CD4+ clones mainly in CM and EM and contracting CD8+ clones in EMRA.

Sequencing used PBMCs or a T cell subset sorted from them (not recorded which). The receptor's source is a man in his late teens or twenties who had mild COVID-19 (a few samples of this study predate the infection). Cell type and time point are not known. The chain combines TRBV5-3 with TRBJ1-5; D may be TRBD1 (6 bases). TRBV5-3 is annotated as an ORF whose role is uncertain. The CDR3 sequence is CARSPSKGVRQPQHF. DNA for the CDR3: TGTGCCAGAAGTCCGTCGAAGGGGGTCCGTCAGCCCCAGCATTTT.